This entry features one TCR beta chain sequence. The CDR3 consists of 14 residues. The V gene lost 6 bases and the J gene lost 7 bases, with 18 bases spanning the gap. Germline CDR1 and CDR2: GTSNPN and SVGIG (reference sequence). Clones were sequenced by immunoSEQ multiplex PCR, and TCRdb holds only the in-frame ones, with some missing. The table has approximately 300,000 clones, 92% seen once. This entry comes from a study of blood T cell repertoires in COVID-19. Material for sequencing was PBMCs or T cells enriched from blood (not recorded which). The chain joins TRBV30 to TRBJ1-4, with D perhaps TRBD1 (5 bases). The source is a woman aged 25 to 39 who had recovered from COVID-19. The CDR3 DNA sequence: TGTGCCTGCCTCAGAGACAGCCTTCCTGAAAAACTGTTTTTT. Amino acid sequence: CACLRDSLPEKLFF.